This TCR beta chain emerged from a study of T cell responses to AZD1222 COVID-19 vaccine. At the level of the study: Second-dose intervals of approximately 4 or approximately 12 weeks were pooled. Notes on the study in general: The sample set comprised mostly white British donors with more females, and clonal diversity was possibly underestimated.

As to this clone: The antigen is undetermined.

Using immunoSEQ multiplex PCR, the repertoire was profiled, and TCRdb retains in-frame clones only, with some absent. Among about 86,000 clones listed, around four fifths were seen once. V lost 3 bases to trimming and J lost 7 bases, with 15 bases between them. This CDR3 comprises 14 residues. The germline CDR1 and CDR2 sequences are DFQATT and SNEGSKA (reference sequence). This TCR came from an adult in good health. The chain combines TRBV20-1 with TRBJ1-4; no firm D call. The sample in question was peripheral blood, obtained on day 0 of AZD1222 vaccination. CDR3 protein: CSASPPWRGEKLFF. CDR3 DNA: TGCAGTGCTAGTCCTCCTTGGCGGGGTGAAAAACTGTTTTTT.